A selection of T cell receptor beta chains follows, all from one sample in a study of T cell changes during pregnancy in multiple sclerosis. The assay was immunoSEQ multiplex PCR, and TCRdb's table has in-frame clones only and misses some. The sample lists around 96,000 clones, around 93% seen once, with roughly 4% in the top ten. The material sequenced was peripheral blood, taken in the first trimester of pregnancy. The source is a female donor with multiple sclerosis, enrolled in a pregnancy study. CDR3s include the opening cysteine and the closing phenylalanine or tryptophan. D genes are given only for firm matches. Size values are once, few and many counts, or a class for expanded clones, and some rows have none.

v_call,d_call,clone_size,j_call,cdr3_nt,cdr3_aa
TRBV2,-,-,TRBJ2-3,TGTGCCAGCAGTGAGGAGGGAGGCGCAGATACGCAGTATTTT,CASSEEGGADTQYF
TRBV7-7,TRBD2,-,TRBJ2-5,TGTGCTAGCAGCTCCGGACGGGTAGCGGGAGGAGAGACCCAGTACTTC,CASSSGRVAGGETQYF
TRBV7-9,-,-,TRBJ2-7,TGTGCCAGCAGCCCGGCTCAGCGGCTCCCCTACGAGCAGTACTTC,CASSPAQRLPYEQYF
TRBV25-1,-,-,TRBJ1-4,TGTGCCAGCAGTGAACAGGGAAAGAATGAAAAACTGTTTTTT,CASSEQGKNEKLFF
TRBV6-1,TRBD1,-,TRBJ2-3,TGTGCCAGCAGTGAAGCACAGGGGGTGGTAGATACGCAGTATTTT,CASSEAQGVVDTQYF
TRBV6-5,-,-,TRBJ2-1,TGTGCCAGCAGGAACATTCAGGGGGGGCAGTTCTTC,CASRNIQGGQFF
TRBV19,-,-,TRBJ1-3,TGTGCCAGTACCACAGGGAATTCTGGAAACACCATATATTTT,CASTTGNSGNTIYF
TRBV19,-,-,TRBJ2-3,TGTGCCACCGCCACGGGGGGCAGCCGAGATACGCAGTATTTT,CATATGGSRDTQYF
TRBV25-1,TRBD1,-,TRBJ1-2,TGTGCCAGCAGTGAATATAGGGGACAGGGGCAGAGGGATGGCTACACCTTC,CASSEYRGQGQRDGYTF
TRBV5-6,TRBD2,-,TRBJ2-4,TGTGCCAGCAGCTTGGGCGGGGGAGCCATTCAGTACTTC,CASSLGGGAIQYF
TRBV20-1,-,-,TRBJ1-1,TGCAGTGCTAGACCTAACACTGAAGCTTTCTTT,CSARPNTEAFF
TRBV27,TRBD2,-,TRBJ2-1,TGTGCCAGCAGACTAGTAGCGGGGGGTGACAATGAGCAGTTCTTC,CASRLVAGGDNEQFF
TRBV19,-,-,TRBJ1-5,TGTGCCAGTACCCCGTTGTTTGGCAATCAGCCCCAGCATTTT,CASTPLFGNQPQHF
TRBV27,-,-,TRBJ1-3,TGTGCCAGCAGTTTTAGCGGAGAGGGAAACACCATATATTTT,CASSFSGEGNTIYF
TRBV4-1,TRBD1,-,TRBJ2-5,TGCGCCAGCAGCCAACCCGGACAGGTATCGGGGGAGACCCAGTACTTC,CASSQPGQVSGETQYF
TRBV20-1,-,-,TRBJ2-3,TGCAGTGCACTCAAGACTTCAGCGCAGTATTTT,CSALKTSAQYF
TRBV13,-,-,TRBJ2-7,TGTGCCAGCAGCTTAGGCTCGACAGCCTACGAGCAGTACTTC,CASSLGSTAYEQYF
TRBV27,-,-,TRBJ1-5,TGTGCCAGCAGTTCTAGGCGGCTCAATCAGCCCCAGCATTTT,CASSSRRLNQPQHF
TRBV4-2,TRBD1,-,TRBJ2-1,TGTGCCAGCAGCCAAGACCCCGGGACAGGGGCACATGAGCAGTTCTTC,CASSQDPGTGAHEQFF
TRBV5-6,-,-,TRBJ1-2,TGTGCCAGCAGCTCCCGGGGGGGGTCCTATGGCTACACCTTC,CASSSRGGSYGYTF
TRBV11-2,-,-,TRBJ2-7,TGTGCCAGCAGCCAGGTGGGTTACGAGCAGTACTTC,CASSQVGYEQYF
TRBV10-2,-,-,TRBJ1-6,TGCGCCAGCAGTGAGTCGAGTGGGGGGGGACCCCTCCACTTT,CASSESSGGGPLHF
TRBV5-5,-,-,TRBJ2-3,TGTGCCAGCAGCTTGGGCGTATACTCCACCACAGATACGCAGTATTTT,CASSLGVYSTTDTQYF
TRBV7-9,TRBD1,-,TRBJ1-4,TGTGCCAGCACCAAACAGGACAGGGTGGGTAAACTGTTTTTT,CASTKQDRVGKLFF
TRBV19,TRBD1,-,TRBJ1-2,TGTGCCAGTAGTGACGGACAGGGGGCGCGAGGCTACACCTTC,CASSDGQGARGYTF
TRBV27,-,-,TRBJ2-3,TGTGCCAGCAGCCGGACAACCAACACAGATACGCAGTATTTT,CASSRTTNTDTQYF
TRBV5-6,-,once,TRBJ2-2,TGTGCCAGCAGCCCGACAGGACGCACCGGGGAGCTGTTTTTT,CASSPTGRTGELFF
TRBV11-2,-,-,TRBJ1-2,TGTGCCAGCAGCTTAGGGCCCCGGGGAGTTTTTCGGGGCTACACCTTC,CASSLGPRGVFRGYTF
TRBV5-1,-,-,TRBJ1-1,TGCGCCAGCAGCCCTGGGCCGGGGGGTGGGGCTTTCTTT,CASSPGPGGGAFF
TRBV7-3,-,-,TRBJ2-6,TGTGCCAGCAGTACAGGGTCCTCTGGGGCCAACGTCCTGACTTTC,CASSTGSSGANVLTF
TRBV6-6,-,-,TRBJ2-7,TGTGCCAGCAGCCCCAGGGTGGTGCAGTACTTC,CASSPRVVQYF
TRBV6-6,TRBD1,-,TRBJ2-5,TGTGCCAGCAGTTTCCTCCGGGACAGCGAAGAGACCCAGTACTTC,CASSFLRDSEETQYF
TRBV27,TRBD2,-,TRBJ2-1,TGTGCCAGCACCGCAGGACGGAGCGGGGGGGCAAGTGGAAATGAGCAGTTCTTC,CASTAGRSGGASGNEQFF
TRBV11-2,TRBD1,-,TRBJ2-7,TGTGCCAGCAGTTGGGACAGGGGCAAATACGAGCAGTACTTC,CASSWDRGKYEQYF
TRBV4-1,-,-,TRBJ2-5,TGCGCCAGCGGGGCTGGCCAAGAGACCCAGTACTTC,CASGAGQETQYF
TRBV5-1,-,-,TRBJ2-5,TGCGCCAGCAGCTACGATTACAGGTCTAGGGAGACCCAGTACTTC,CASSYDYRSRETQYF
TRBV5-1,-,-,TRBJ1-6,TGCGCCAGCAGCTTGGCAGGGACTGGGAATTCACCCCTCCACTTT,CASSLAGTGNSPLHF
TRBV5-1,-,-,TRBJ1-1,TGCGCCAGCAGCTTGGCGAGAGGCGACACTGAAGCTTTCTTT,CASSLARGDTEAFF
TRBV19,-,once,TRBJ1-1,TGTGCCAGTAGTATTTCTGGGGGGCGGGAGGCTGAAGCTTTCTTT,CASSISGGREAEAFF
TRBV27,-,-,TRBJ1-2,TGTGCCAGCAGTCCCCGACAGCGAAACACCCTTTACTATGGCTACACCTTC,CASSPRQRNTLYYGYTF
TRBV9,-,-,TRBJ1-1,TGTGCCAGCAGCGTAGGGCAGGGCATGAACACTGAAGCTTTCTTT,CASSVGQGMNTEAFF
TRBV14,-,-,TRBJ1-1,TGTGCCAGCAGCCAAGGGGGTCCGCGGGGCGAGGACACTGAAGCTTTCTTT,CASSQGGPRGEDTEAFF
TRBV19,TRBD1,-,TRBJ1-2,TGTGCCAGTAGTCTGGGACAGTTAATCTATGGCTACACCTTC,CASSLGQLIYGYTF
TRBV5-5,TRBD2,-,TRBJ2-2,TGTGCCAGCAGTAGGCTGGGACTAGCGGGGTCAAAGAACACCGGGGAGCTGTTTTTT,CASSRLGLAGSKNTGELFF
TRBV11-1,-,once,TRBJ1-2,TGTGCCAGCAGCTTAGGGGGCCCGCGAGGCGGCTACACCTTC,CASSLGGPRGGYTF
TRBV10-3,TRBD2,-,TRBJ2-7,TGTGCCATCAGTGAGAGTGCGGGGGGGCCTAGCGAGCAGTACTTC,CAISESAGGPSEQYF